The TCR beta chain described here comes from a study of tumor-infiltrating lymphocytes in oesophageal squamous cell carcinoma. MiXCR, run by TCRdb on the PCR reads, gives a single entry per CDR3 protein. The data hold around 12,000 distinct CDR3 sequences, with approximately 52% observed a single time. Germline values: CDR1 SGHRS, CDR2 YFSETQ. Trimming stripped 1 base from V and 17 bases from J, with 21 bases between. This CDR3 has 14 amino acids. The sample was esophageal tumor tissue. The receptor comes from a female donor with esophageal squamous cell carcinoma. The genes are TRBV5-1 and TRBJ1-4; possibly TRBD1 for D (5 bases). The CDR3 sequence is CASSLLGRPGSCFF. The CDR3 coding sequence is TGCGCCAGCAGCTTGTTGGGGCGTCCGGGGAGCTGTTTTTTT. Complete variable domain (other parts from reference TRBV5-1 and TRBJ1-4): KAGVTQTPRYLIKTRGQQVTLSCSPISGHRSVSWYQQTPGQGLQFLFEYFSETQRNKGNFPGRFSGRQFSNSRSEMNVSTLELGDSALYLCASSLLGRPGSCFFGSGTQLSVL.